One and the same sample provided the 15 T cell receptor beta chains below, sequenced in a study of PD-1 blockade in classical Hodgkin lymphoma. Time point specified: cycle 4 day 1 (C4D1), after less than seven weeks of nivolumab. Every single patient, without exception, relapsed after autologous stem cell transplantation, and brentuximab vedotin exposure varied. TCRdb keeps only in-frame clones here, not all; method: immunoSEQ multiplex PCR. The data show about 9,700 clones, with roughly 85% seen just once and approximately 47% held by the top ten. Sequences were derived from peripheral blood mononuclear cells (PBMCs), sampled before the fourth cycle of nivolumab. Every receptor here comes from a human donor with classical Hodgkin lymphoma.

The CDR3 bases are TGCGCCAGCAGCGCCACAGGACAGTACGAGCAGTACTTC. Translated: CASSATGQYEQYF. V usage is TRBV5-1 and J usage is TRBJ2-7, with a possible D match to TRBD1 (6 bases). Trimming pared 4 bases from V and 4 bases from J, leaving 12 bases between. Germline CDR1 SGHRS, CDR2 YFSETQ. The CDR3 has 13 amino acids. Together with reference TRBV5-1 and TRBJ2-7, the CDR3 gives the full variable domain: KAGVTQTPRYLIKTRGQQVTLSCSPISGHRSVSWYQQTPGQGLQFLFEYFSETQRNKGNFPGRFSGRQFSNSRSEMNVSTLELGDSALYLCASSATGQYEQYFGPGTRLTVT.

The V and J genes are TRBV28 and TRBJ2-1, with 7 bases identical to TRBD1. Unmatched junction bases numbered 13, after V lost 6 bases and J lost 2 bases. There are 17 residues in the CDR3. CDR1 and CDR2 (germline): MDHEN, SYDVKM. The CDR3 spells CASSHRRDSYTYNEQFF. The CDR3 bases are TGTGCCAGCAGCCATCGACGGGACAGTTATACCTACAATGAGCAGTTCTTC.

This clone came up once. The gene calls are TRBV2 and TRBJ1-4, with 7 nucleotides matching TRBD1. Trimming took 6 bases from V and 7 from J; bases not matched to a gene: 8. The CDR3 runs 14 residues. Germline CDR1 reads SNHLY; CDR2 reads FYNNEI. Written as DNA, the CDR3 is TGTGCCAGCAGGGAGGGACAGATACCTGAAAAACTGTTTTTT. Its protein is CASREGQIPEKLFF.

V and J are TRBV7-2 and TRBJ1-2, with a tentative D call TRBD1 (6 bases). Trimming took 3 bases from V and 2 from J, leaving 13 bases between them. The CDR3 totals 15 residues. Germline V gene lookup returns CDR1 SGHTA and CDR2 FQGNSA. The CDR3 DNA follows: TGTGCCAGCAGCTTCTCACAGGGCAAAAACTATGGCTACACCTTC. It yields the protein CASSFSQGKNYGYTF.

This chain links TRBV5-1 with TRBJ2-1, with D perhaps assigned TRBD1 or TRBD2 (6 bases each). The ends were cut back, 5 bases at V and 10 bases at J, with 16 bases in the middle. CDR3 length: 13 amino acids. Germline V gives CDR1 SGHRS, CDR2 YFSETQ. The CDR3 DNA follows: TGCGCCAGCAGACCGGGGGCAGGGTACGAGCAGTTCTTC. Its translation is CASRPGAGYEQFF.

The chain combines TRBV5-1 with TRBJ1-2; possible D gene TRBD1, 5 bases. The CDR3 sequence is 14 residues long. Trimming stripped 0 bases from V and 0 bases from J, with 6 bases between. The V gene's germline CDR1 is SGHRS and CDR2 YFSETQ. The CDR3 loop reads CASSLGTTNYGYTF. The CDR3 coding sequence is TGCGCCAGCAGCTTGGGGACAACTAACTATGGCTACACCTTC. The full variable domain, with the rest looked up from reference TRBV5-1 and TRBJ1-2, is KAGVTQTPRYLIKTRGQQVTLSCSPISGHRSVSWYQQTPGQGLQFLFEYFSETQRNKGNFPGRFSGRQFSNSRSEMNVSTLELGDSALYLCASSLGTTNYGYTFGSGTRLTVV.

This CDR3 is CASSIGAGVNQPQHF. CDR3 DNA sequence: TGTGCCAGTAGTATTGGGGCAGGGGTAAATCAGCCCCAGCATTTT. The rearrangement links TRBV19 to TRBJ1-5; D might be TRBD1 (6 bases). The CDR3 consists of 15 residues. Germline V gene data show CDR1 as LNHDA and CDR2 as SQIVND (reference sequence). V was cut by 3 bases and J by 4 bases, with 13 bases left in between.

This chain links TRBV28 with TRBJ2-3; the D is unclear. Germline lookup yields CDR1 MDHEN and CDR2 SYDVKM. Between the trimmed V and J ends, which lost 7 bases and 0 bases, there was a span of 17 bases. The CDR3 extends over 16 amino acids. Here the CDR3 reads CASIDLTHASTDTQYF. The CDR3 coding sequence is TGTGCCAGCATCGATTTGACTCATGCTAGCACAGATACGCAGTATTTT.

DNA for the CDR3: TGCGCCAGCAGCCAAGTTAATAATTACGGGACAGGGGACTCTCGCACCTACGAGCAGTACTTC. Amino acid sequence: CASSQVNNYGTGDSRTYEQYF. This chain uses TRBV4-1 with TRBJ2-7; the match to TRBD1 covers 10 bases. This CDR3 contains 21 residues. With V trimmed by 1 base and J by 2 bases, 20 bases remained unmatched. From germline, CDR1 is MGHRA and CDR2 YSYEKL.

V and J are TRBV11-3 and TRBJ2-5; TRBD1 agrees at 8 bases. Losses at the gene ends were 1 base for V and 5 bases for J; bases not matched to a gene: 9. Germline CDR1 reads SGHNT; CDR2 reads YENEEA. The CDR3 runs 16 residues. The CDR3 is CASSLGTGTSWETQYF. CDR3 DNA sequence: TGTGCCAGCAGCTTAGGGACAGGGACCTCCTGGGAGACCCAGTACTTC.

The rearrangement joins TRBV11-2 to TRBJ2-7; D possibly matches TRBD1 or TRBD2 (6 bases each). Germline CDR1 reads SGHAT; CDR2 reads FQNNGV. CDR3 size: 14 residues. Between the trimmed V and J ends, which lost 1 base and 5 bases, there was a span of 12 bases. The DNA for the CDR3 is TGTGCCAGCAGCTTAGGGGGGGCGGACAACGAGCAGTACTTC. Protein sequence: CASSLGGADNEQYF.

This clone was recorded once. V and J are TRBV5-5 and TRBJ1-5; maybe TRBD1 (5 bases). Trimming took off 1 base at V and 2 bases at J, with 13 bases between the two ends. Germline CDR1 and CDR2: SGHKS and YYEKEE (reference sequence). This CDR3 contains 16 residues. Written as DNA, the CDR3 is TGTGCCAGCAGCTTGTTATCAGGGTTTGGCAATCAGCCCCAGCATTTT. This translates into CASSLLSGFGNQPQHF.

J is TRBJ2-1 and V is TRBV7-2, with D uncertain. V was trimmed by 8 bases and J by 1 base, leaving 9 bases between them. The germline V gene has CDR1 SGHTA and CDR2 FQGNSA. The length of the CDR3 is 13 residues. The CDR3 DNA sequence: TGTGCCAGCGGATGGGGTTCCTACAATGAGCAGTTCTTC. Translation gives CASGWGSYNEQFF.

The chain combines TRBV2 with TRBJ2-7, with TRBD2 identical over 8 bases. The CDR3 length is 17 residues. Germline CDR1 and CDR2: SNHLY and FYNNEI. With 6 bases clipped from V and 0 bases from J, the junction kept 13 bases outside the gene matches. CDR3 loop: CASRDVRSGRNSYEQYF. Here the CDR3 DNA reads TGTGCCAGCAGAGATGTTCGGAGCGGGAGAAACTCCTACGAGCAGTACTTC.

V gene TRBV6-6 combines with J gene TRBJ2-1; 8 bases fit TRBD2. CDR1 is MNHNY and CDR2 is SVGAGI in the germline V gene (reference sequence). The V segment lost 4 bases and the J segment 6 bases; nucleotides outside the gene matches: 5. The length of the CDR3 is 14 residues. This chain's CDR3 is CASSSTGTSNEQFF. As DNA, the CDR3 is TGTGCCAGCAGTTCAACCGGGACTAGCAATGAGCAGTTCTTC.